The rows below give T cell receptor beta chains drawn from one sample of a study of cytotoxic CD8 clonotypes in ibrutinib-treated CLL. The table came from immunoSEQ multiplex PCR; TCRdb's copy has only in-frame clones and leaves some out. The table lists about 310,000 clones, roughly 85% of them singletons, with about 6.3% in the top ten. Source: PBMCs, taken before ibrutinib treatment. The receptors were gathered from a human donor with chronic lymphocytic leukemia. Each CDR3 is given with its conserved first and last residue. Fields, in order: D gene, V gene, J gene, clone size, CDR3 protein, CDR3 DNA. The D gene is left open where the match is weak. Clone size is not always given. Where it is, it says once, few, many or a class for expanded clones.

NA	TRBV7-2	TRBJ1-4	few	CASSSATEKLFF	TGTGCCAGCAGCTCCGCTACTGAAAAACTGTTTTTT
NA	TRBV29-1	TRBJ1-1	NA	CSVEAQQNTEAFF	TGCAGCGTTGAAGCCCAACAGAACACTGAAGCTTTCTTT
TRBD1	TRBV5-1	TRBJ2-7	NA	CASSSRQGIFTYEQYF	TGCGCCAGCAGCTCCCGACAGGGGATATTTACCTACGAGCAGTACTTC
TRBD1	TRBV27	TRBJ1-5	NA	CASSFRPRDRENQPQHF	TGTGCCAGCAGTTTCCGACCCCGGGACAGAGAAAATCAGCCCCAGCATTTT
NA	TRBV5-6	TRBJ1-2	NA	CASSLAIRRTDTNYGYTF	TGTGCCAGCAGCTTGGCCATCCGGAGGACGGATACTAACTATGGCTACACCTTC
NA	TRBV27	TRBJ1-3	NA	CASSLSPLSGNTIYF	TGTGCCAGCAGTTTAAGCCCCCTCTCTGGAAACACCATATATTTT
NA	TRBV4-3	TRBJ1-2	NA	CASSQEGQSLTSGYTF	TGCGCCAGCAGCCAAGAAGGACAGTCCCTTACGTCTGGCTACACCTTC
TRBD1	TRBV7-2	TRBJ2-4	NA	CASAATGKNIQYF	TGTGCCAGCGCAGCGACAGGGAAAAACATTCAGTACTTC
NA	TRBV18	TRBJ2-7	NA	CASSSFGDTYEQYF	TGTGCCAGCTCATCATTCGGGGATACCTACGAGCAGTACTTC
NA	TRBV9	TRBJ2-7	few	CASSVHDTYEQYF	TGTGCCAGCAGCGTTCACGATACCTACGAGCAGTACTTC
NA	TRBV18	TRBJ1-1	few	CASSPQLNTEAFF	TGTGCCAGCTCACCCCAATTGAACACTGAAGCTTTCTTT
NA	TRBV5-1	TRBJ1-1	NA	CASSPWGGNTEAFF	TGCGCCAGCAGCCCCTGGGGAGGAAACACTGAAGCTTTCTTT
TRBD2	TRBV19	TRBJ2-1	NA	CASSIPSGSRNEQFF	TGTGCCAGTAGTATTCCTAGCGGGAGCAGAAATGAGCAGTTCTTC
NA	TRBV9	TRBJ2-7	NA	CASGLGTTTEQYF	TGTGCCAGCGGATTGGGTACCACCACCGAGCAGTACTTC
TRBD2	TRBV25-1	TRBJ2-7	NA	CASSPKTGTTYEQYF	TGTGCCAGCAGCCCTAAAACCGGGACTACCTACGAGCAGTACTTC
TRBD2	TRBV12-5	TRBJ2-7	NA	CASGLVYLAVSGEQYF	TGTGCTAGTGGTTTGGTATACCTAGCGGTGTCGGGCGAGCAGTACTTC
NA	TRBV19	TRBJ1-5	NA	CASRFVGGNQPQHF	TGTGCCAGTAGATTTGTAGGGGGCAATCAGCCCCAGCATTTT
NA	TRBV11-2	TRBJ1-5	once	CASSLGSVLTSNQPQHF	TGTGCCAGCAGCTTAGGTAGCGTTCTGACAAGCAATCAGCCCCAGCATTTT
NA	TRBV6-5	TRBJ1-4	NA	CASSDGGFHEKLFF	TGTGCCAGCAGCGACGGGGGGTTCCATGAAAAACTGTTTTTT
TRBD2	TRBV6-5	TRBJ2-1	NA	CASSLGAGGYNEQFF	TGTGCCAGCAGTTTGGGTGCGGGAGGATACAATGAGCAGTTCTTC
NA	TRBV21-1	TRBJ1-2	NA	CASSRQGDYGYTF	TGTGCCAGCAGCAGACAGGGTGACTATGGCTACACCTTC
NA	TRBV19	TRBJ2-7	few	CASSPVELLYEQYF	TGTGCCAGTAGTCCAGTAGAGTTGCTCTACGAGCAGTACTTC
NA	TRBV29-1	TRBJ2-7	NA	CSAGTLLMGEQYF	TGCAGCGCCGGGACTCTCCTAATGGGCGAGCAGTACTTC
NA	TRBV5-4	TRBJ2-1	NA	CASSLGDTYNEQFF	TGTGCCAGCAGCTTGGGGGACACGTACAATGAGCAGTTCTTC
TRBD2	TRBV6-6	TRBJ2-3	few	CASSYVAGVRTDTQYF	TGTGCCAGCAGTTACGTAGCGGGAGTTAGGACAGATACGCAGTATTTT
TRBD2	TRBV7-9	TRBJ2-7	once	CASSLTEAGGPYEQYF	TGTGCCAGCAGCTTAACCGAAGCGGGAGGGCCCTACGAGCAGTACTTC